These T cell receptor beta chains were read from a single sample in a study of OX40 agonist ivuxolimab in advanced cancers. Method: immunoSEQ multiplex PCR; TCRdb's copy keeps in-frame clones and lacks some. The sample consists of approximately 79,000 clones, approximately 90% of them appearing once. Here the sequenced sample was CD4+ or CD8+ T cells sorted from blood, taken in a trial of the OX40 agonist ivuxolimab. Receptor source: an adult with an advanced solid tumor such as melanoma, head and neck, liver or kidney cancer. Each CDR3 is given with its conserved first and last residue. The D gene is left open where the match is weak. Only part of the rows carry a size: once, few, many, or a class if the clone is expanded.

abundance | d_gene | j_gene | v_gene | CDR3nt | CDR3aa
. | TRBD2 | TRBJ2-1 | TRBV7-6 | TGTGCCAGCAGCACGCTAGCGGCTGAGCAGTTCTTC | CASSTLAAEQFF
. | . | TRBJ1-1 | TRBV4-1 | TGCGCCAGCAGCCAAGATGAAAGGGGTCTCATGAACACTGAAGCTTTCTTT | CASSQDERGLMNTEAFF
. | . | TRBJ2-3 | TRBV27 | TGTGCCAGCAGTTTATCCCCCCCAGCAGATACGCAGTATTTT | CASSLSPPADTQYF
. | . | TRBJ2-7 | TRBV2 | TGTGCCAGCAGGCCCGAGCAGTACTTC | CASRPEQYF
. | . | TRBJ2-7 | TRBV5-1 | TGCGCCAGCAGCTTTTGGGAGGCGGCCTACGAGCAGTACTTC | CASSFWEAAYEQYF
. | . | TRBJ2-1 | TRBV5-1 | TGCGCCAGCAGCTCTCATGGGGTCTCAAGCTCCTACAATGAGCAGTTCTTC | CASSSHGVSSSYNEQFF
. | . | TRBJ2-7 | TRBV27 | TGTGCCAGCAGCCAGGGCCCCGAGCAGTACTTC | CASSQGPEQYF
. | TRBD1 | TRBJ2-3 | TRBV11-3 | TGTGCCAGCAGCCAGGGGGTTGGAGGCACAGATACGCAGTATTTT | CASSQGVGGTDTQYF
. | . | TRBJ2-7 | TRBV11-2 | TGTGCCAGCAGCTTGAGTCCCTTCTACGAGCAGTACTTC | CASSLSPFYEQYF
few | TRBD1 | TRBJ1-1 | TRBV9 | TGTGCCAGCAGCCCCTCGACAGGGTTCACTGAAGCTTTCTTT | CASSPSTGFTEAFF
once | TRBD1 | TRBJ2-7 | TRBV4-3 | TGCGCCAGCAGCCCCGCGGGACAGGGATTCCACGAGCAGTACTTC | CASSPAGQGFHEQYF
. | TRBD1 | TRBJ2-3 | TRBV11-3 | TGTGCCAGCAGCTCGCAGGGGGAAGATACGCAGTATTTT | CASSSQGEDTQYF
. | . | TRBJ1-1 | TRBV2 | TGTGCCAGCAGTGAGCGGGGGTGGAACACTGAAGCTTTCTTT | CASSERGWNTEAFF
. | . | TRBJ1-1 | TRBV7-9 | TGTGCCAGCTTGGGCGAGTACACTGAAGCTTTCTTT | CASLGEYTEAFF
. | TRBD1 | TRBJ2-7 | TRBV2 | TGTGCCAGCATTTCCGGGACAGGGGCGGGCGAGCAGTACTTC | CASISGTGAGEQYF
few | . | TRBJ2-5 | TRBV4-3 | TGCGCCAGCAGCCAAGATTGGGGGAAGACCCAGTACTTC | CASSQDWGKTQYF
. | TRBD2 | TRBJ2-7 | TRBV13 | TGTGCCAGCAGCTCCCGACTAGCGGGGGATTACGAGCAGTACTTC | CASSSRLAGDYEQYF
. | TRBD2 | TRBJ2-1 | TRBV2 | TGTGCCAGCAGTGAAGAGGGGCTAGCGGGGGGAAGTGATGAGCAGTTCTTC | CASSEEGLAGGSDEQFF
. | TRBD1 | TRBJ1-2 | TRBV30 | TGTGCCTGGAGTGAGACAGGGTTTGGCTACACCTTC | CAWSETGFGYTF
. | . | TRBJ1-2 | TRBV7-9 | TGTGCCAGCAAGCCCGGGGAAGGCCTAGCTAACTATGGCTACACCTTC | CASKPGEGLANYGYTF
. | . | TRBJ2-2 | TRBV7-9 | TGTGCCAGCAGCTTATATCGGACCCTTTTGTCCGGGGAGCTGTTTTTT | CASSLYRTLLSGELFF
. | . | TRBJ2-7 | TRBV19 | TGTGCCAGTAGTGAAGCAGGGAATAGCTACGAGCAGTACTTC | CASSEAGNSYEQYF
. | TRBD2 | TRBJ2-2 | TRBV2 | TGTGCCAGCGGGGGGGGTTTTAACACCGGGGAGCTGTTTTTT | CASGGGFNTGELFF